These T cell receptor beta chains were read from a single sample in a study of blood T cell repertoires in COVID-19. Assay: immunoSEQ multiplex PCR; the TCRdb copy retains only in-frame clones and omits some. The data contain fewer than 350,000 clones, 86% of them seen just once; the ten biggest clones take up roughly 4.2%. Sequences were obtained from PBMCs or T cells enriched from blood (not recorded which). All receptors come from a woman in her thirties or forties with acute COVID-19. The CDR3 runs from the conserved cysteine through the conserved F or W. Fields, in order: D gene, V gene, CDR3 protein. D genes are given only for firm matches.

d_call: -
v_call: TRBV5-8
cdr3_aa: CASSISYTQYF

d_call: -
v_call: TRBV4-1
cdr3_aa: CASSQGAVSGNTIYF

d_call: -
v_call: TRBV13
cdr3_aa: CASSGGHLLAKNIQYF

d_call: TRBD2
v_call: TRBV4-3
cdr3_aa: CASSQGTSGGAGTQYF

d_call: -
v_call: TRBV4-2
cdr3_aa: CASSQGTGQWWNEQFF

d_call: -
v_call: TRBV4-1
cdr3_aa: CASSQDVGGSNQPQHF

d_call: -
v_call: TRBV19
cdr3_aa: CASSLGLATYNEQFF

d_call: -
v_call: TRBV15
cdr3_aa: CATSRVVGRTEGTGNTIYF

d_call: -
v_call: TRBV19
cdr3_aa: CASSSSGYGYTF

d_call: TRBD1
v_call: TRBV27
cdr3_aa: CASSFDRGNQPQHF

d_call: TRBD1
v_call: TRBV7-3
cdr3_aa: CASSQGTGNTGELFF

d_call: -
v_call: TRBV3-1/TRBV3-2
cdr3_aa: CASSQDPRRNTEAFF

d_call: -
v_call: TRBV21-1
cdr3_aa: CASSTPTGGIIFNQPQHF

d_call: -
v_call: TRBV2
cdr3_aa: CASSPGTSTDTQYF

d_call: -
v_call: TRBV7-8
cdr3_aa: CASSLALRSYEQYF

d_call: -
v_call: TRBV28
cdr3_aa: CASSLRQPGELFF

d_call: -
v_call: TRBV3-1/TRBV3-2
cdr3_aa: CASSHYSNSGNTIYF

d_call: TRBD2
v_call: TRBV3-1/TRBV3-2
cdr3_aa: CASSPRGGTSTDTQYF

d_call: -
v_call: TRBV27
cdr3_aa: CASSFAGFSEAFF

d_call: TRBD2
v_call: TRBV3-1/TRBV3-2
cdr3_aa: CASRGGWETQYF

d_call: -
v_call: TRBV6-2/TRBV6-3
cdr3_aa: CASSVSGMNTGELFF

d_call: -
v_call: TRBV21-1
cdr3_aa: CASSKVSSGFAKNIQYF

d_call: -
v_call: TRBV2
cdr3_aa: CASSEAAGNTEAFF

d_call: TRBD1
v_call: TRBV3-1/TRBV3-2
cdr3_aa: CASSPKSTGLNTEAFF

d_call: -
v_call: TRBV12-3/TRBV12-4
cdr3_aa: CASTLGLLYGYTF

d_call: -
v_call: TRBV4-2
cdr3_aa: CASSQDARVNEKLFF

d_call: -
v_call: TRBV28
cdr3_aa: CASKGLLTDTQYF

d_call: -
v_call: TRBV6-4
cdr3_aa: CASRDKTGEAFF

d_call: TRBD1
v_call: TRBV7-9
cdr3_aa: CASSLAETGEAFF

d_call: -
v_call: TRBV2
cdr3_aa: CASSLLGANSNQPQHF

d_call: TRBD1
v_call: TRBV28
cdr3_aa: CASRQGGAQDRYNSPLHF

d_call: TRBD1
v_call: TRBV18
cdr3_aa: CASSPWTGRTDTQYF

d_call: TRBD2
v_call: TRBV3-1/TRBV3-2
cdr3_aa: CASSKTSGRWTDTQYF

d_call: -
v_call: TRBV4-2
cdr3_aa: CASSQDRPGAFTTQYF

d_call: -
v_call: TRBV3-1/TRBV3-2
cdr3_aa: CASSQGQGKETQYF

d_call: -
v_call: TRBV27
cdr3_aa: CASSNTNYGYTF

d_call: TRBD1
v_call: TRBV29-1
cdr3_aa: CSVEETGPYGYTF

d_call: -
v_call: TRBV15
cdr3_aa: CATSRAADTQYF

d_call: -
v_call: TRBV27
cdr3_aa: CASSLIERAEQYF

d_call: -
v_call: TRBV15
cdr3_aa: CATSSPRSYGNTIYF

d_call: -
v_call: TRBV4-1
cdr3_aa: CASSPWLDGRYNEQFF

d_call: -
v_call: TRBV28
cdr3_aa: CASKMEGVGEKLFF

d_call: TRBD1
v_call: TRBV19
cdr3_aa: CASSAGTGTSGNTIYF

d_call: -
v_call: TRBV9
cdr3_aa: CASSLQGMGGYTF

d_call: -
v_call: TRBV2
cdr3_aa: CATESGSGANVLTF

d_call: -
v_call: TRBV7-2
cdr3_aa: CASSLSGFESSYNSPLHF

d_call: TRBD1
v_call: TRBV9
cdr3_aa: CASSPGTGGPETQYF

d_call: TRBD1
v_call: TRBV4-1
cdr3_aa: CASSQLNRGSQETQYF

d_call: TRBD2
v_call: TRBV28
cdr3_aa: CASLAGGSDTQYF

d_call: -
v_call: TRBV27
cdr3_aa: CASSRGSSGQPQHF

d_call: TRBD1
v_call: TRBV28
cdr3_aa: CATQGVRPYEQYF